This section outlines one T cell receptor beta chain sequence together with its context. The data originate from a study of blood T cell repertoires in COVID-19. Using immunoSEQ multiplex PCR, the repertoire was profiled, and TCRdb retains in-frame clones only, with some absent. The profile shows 200,000 to 250,000 clones, approximately 85% of them singletons. Deletions cut 3 bases from V and 1 base from J, with 6 bases between. Germline V gene sequence: CDR1 SGHTA, CDR2 FQGNSA. CDR3 size: 13 residues. The clonotype was recovered from a woman in her 50s with acute COVID-19. This sequence joins TRBV7-2 and TRBJ1-1; D unresolved. Input material: PBMCs or T cells enriched from blood (not recorded which). For the CDR3, the DNA is TGTGCCAGCAGCTTGGAGGGGAACACTGAAGCTTTCTTT. It codes for CASSLEGNTEAFF.